Listed below are T cell receptor beta chains from one sample, sequenced in a study of T cells after yellow fever vaccination. TCRdb reanalysed the 5' RACE reads using MiXCR and keeps one entry per CDR3 protein. The data hold a few hundred thousand distinct CDR3 sequences, with approximately 3.6% observed a single time. The specimen comprised PBMCs, sampled 15 days after the yellow fever booster vaccination. These receptors were taken from a man between 18 and 35 years old who received the YFV17D yellow fever vaccine. Each CDR3 is given with its conserved first and last residue. The order of the fields is V gene, J gene, D gene, clone size, CDR3 protein, CDR3 DNA. D genes are given only for firm matches. Some rows mark clone size as missing; the rest say once, few, many or name a class of expanded clone.

TRBV24-1	TRBJ2-7	.	many	CATSAQFKQYF	TGTGCCACCAGTGCCCAATTTAAGCAGTACTTC
TRBV4-3	TRBJ2-7	.	many	CASSQDGASIYEQYF	TGCGCCAGCAGCCAAGATGGGGCCAGTATCTACGAGCAGTACTTC
TRBV2	TRBJ1-5	.	many	CASSEGGQTNQPQHF	TGTGCCAGCAGTGAAGGCGGGCAGACCAATCAGCCCCAGCATTTT
TRBV5-6	TRBJ2-1	.	.	CASSLMSEQFF	TGTGCCAGCAGCTTGATGTCTGAGCAGTTCTTC
TRBV12-3/TRBV12-4	TRBJ2-1	TRBD2	few	CASSFFASGGEQFF	TGTGCCAGCAGTTTTTTTGCTAGCGGGGGGGAGCAGTTCTTC
TRBV19	TRBJ2-5	TRBD1	.	CASSETGAETQYF	TGTGCCAGTAGTGAGACAGGGGCAGAGACCCAGTACTTC
TRBV10-3	TRBJ2-1	TRBD1	.	CAISTGTGGNNEQFF	TGTGCCATCAGCACCGGGACAGGGGGCAACAATGAGCAGTTCTTC
TRBV5-6	TRBJ2-3	.	many	CASGQLSTDTQYF	TGTGCCAGCGGCCAACTGAGCACAGATACGCAGTATTTT
TRBV2	TRBJ1-1	.	.	CASSEWTENTEAFF	TGTGCCAGCAGTGAATGGACAGAGAACACTGAAGCTTTCTTT
TRBV5-1	TRBJ1-6	.	many	CASSLDNNSPLHF	TGCGCCAGCAGCTTGGATAATAATTCACCCCTCCACTTT
TRBV5-1	TRBJ2-7	.	many	CASSWRRDPIRSEQYF	TGCGCCAGCAGCTGGAGGAGGGACCCGATTAGGAGCGAGCAGTACTTC
TRBV9	TRBJ2-7	TRBD1	many	CASSGGAGQGLYEQYF	TGTGCCAGCAGCGGAGGGGCTGGACAGGGGCTGTACGAGCAGTACTTC
TRBV29-1	TRBJ1-2	.	many	CSVEARERNYGYTF	TGCAGCGTTGAGGCCAGGGAGAGGAACTATGGCTACACCTTC
TRBV5-1	TRBJ2-7	.	many	CASSLMGGPYEQYF	TGCGCCAGCAGCTTGATGGGGGGTCCCTACGAGCAGTACTTC
TRBV7-2	TRBJ1-1	.	many	CASRPHLRDRPSGATEAFF	TGTGCCAGCAGGCCACACCTCAGGGATCGCCCGTCGGGGGCCACTGAAGCTTTCTTT
TRBV5-1	TRBJ2-6	.	many	CASTPAYSGANVLTF	TGCGCCAGCACCCCGGCGTACTCTGGGGCCAACGTCCTGACTTTC